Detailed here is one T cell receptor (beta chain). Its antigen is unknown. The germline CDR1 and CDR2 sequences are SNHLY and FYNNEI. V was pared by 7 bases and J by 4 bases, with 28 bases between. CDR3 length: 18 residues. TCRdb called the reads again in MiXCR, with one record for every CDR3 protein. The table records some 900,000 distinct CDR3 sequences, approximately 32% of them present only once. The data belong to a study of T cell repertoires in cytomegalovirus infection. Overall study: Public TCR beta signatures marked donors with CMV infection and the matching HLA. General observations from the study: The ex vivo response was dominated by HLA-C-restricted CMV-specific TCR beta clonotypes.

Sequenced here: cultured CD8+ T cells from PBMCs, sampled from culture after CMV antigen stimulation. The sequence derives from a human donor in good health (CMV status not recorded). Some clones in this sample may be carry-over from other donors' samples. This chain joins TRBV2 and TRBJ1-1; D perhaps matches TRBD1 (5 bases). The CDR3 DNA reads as TGTGCCAGCACCAAATGGGACCAAACGGGTAACTGGGGCACTGAAGCTTTCTTT. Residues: CASTKWDQTGNWGTEAFF.